This TCR beta chain was recovered during a study of control samples from healthy donors and cancer patients. Germline CDR1 and CDR2: SGHNT and YENEEA. The V end was cut by 5 bases, the J end by 3 bases, with 10 bases between. The CDR3 extends over 13 amino acids. Libraries were prepared by immunoSEQ multiplex PCR; TCRdb keeps only in-frame clonotypes and omits some of them. The sample carries 70,000 to 80,000 clones, around 84% recorded once. The source of this sequence is a man over 45 in good health. The source material was blood. V usage is TRBV11-3 and J usage is TRBJ2-5, with a possible D match to TRBD2 (6 bases). In nucleotides, the CDR3 is TGTGCCAGCAGCATAGGCGGGGAAGAGACCCAGTACTTC. It translates to CASSIGGEETQYF.